These 22 T cell receptor beta chains originate from one sample sequenced in a study of OX40 agonist ivuxolimab in advanced cancers. Generated by immunoSEQ multiplex PCR, the TCRdb table keeps only in-frame clones and is missing some. The sample lists under 80,000 clones, around 87% occurring once. The material sequenced was CD4+ or CD8+ T cells sorted from blood, taken in a trial of the OX40 agonist ivuxolimab. The receptors were sampled from an adult with an advanced solid tumor such as melanoma, head and neck, liver or kidney cancer.

This chain connects TRBV19 to TRBJ2-1; tentatively, D is TRBD2 (6 bases). In germline, CDR1 is LNHDA, CDR2 SQIVND (reference sequence). The CDR3 spans 15 residues. V lost 7 bases and J 0 bases, leaving 13 bases between the germline ends. The chain's CDR3 is CASTSAYSSYNEQFF. The CDR3 DNA is TGTGCCAGTACTAGCGCCTATAGCTCCTACAATGAGCAGTTCTTC.

The V call is TRBV18, the J call TRBJ2-7, with D perhaps TRBD1 (6 bases). The CDR3 sequence is 16 residues long. The germline V and J ends were trimmed by 2 bases and 7 bases, with 21 bases remaining between them. Germline V CDR1 and CDR2: KGHSH, LQKENI. For the CDR3, the DNA is TGTGCCAGCTCACCAAGGCTCACGGACAGCCATTATGAGCAGTACTTC. Its protein product is CASSPRLTDSHYEQYF.

This clone was recorded only once. This chain connects TRBV6-5 to TRBJ1-1; D might be TRBD1 (5 bases). This CDR3 spans 14 amino acids. Trimming pared 8 bases from V and 1 base from J, leaving 14 bases between. CDR1 MNHEY and CDR2 SVGAGI come from the germline V gene. The CDR3 protein is CASRLKGPNTEAFF. The DNA for the CDR3 is TGTGCCAGCCGCCTAAAGGGGCCGAACACTGAAGCTTTCTTT.

This chain links TRBV7-2 with TRBJ2-1, with TRBD2 identical over 14 bases. Germline CDR1 is SGHTA and CDR2 is FQGNSA. CDR3 length equals 18 residues. Trimming took 1 base from V and 0 from J; bases not matched to a gene: 2. The CDR3 protein is CASSLGLAGGSSYNEQFF. The DNA of the CDR3 is TGTGCCAGCAGCTTAGGACTAGCGGGAGGGAGCTCCTACAATGAGCAGTTCTTC. Full variable domain (outside the CDR3, taken from reference TRBV7-2 and TRBJ2-1): GAGVSQSPSNKVTEKGKDVELRCDPISGHTALYWYRQSLGQGLEFLIYFQGNSAPDKSGLPSDRFSAERTGGSVSTLTIQRTQQEDSAVYLCASSLGLAGGSSYNEQFFGPGTRLTVL.

The J gene is TRBJ1-2, the V gene TRBV5-1; the D is unclear. There are 13 residues in the CDR3. With 0 bases removed from V and 4 bases from J, the gap between germline ends came to 7 bases. The germline gives CDR1 SGHRS, CDR2 YFSETQ. The CDR3 bases are TGCGCCAGCAGCTTGGCCACCGGCTATGGCTACACCTTC. It is translated as CASSLATGYGYTF.

V is TRBV5-6 and J is TRBJ2-7; 9 nucleotides line up with TRBD1. The CDR3 sequence is 15 residues long. Germline V gene lookup returns CDR1 SGHDT and CDR2 YYEEEE. Trimming at V came to 5 bases and at J to 2 bases, leaving 8 bases not matched to a gene. The CDR3 nucleotides read TGTGCCAGCAGAAACAGGGGGCGGTCAACCTACGAGCAGTACTTC. It specifies CASRNRGRSTYEQYF.

This clone was counted many times. The gene calls are TRBV7-2 and TRBJ1-2, with 8 nucleotides matching TRBD1. Germline V lookup: CDR1 SGHTA, CDR2 FQGNSA. This CDR3 comprises 13 residues. The V gene end was trimmed by 6 bases and the J gene end by 3 bases; junction bases not matched to a gene: 3. The CDR3 is CASSPGQDYGYTF. DNA for the CDR3: TGTGCCAGCAGTCCGGGACAGGACTATGGCTACACCTTC.

Of note for this clone: The junction departs from the called germline gene at one end, perhaps through a read error. The gene calls are TRBV7-9 and TRBJ1-5; D might be TRBD1 (5 bases). Germline CDR1 reads SEHNR; CDR2 reads FQNEAQ (reference sequence). The CDR3 runs to 14 residues. CDR3 loop: CASSLTGANRPQHF. The CDR3 coding sequence is TGTGCCAGCAGTCTTACAGGCGCCAATCGGCCCCAGCATTTT.

The rearrangement joins TRBV28 to TRBJ2-5; D is unresolved. CDR3 size: 12 residues. Germline assignment: CDR1 MDHEN and CDR2 SYDVKM. V dropped 10 bases and J dropped 5 bases, with 14 bases sitting between them. The chain's CDR3 is CATRATWETQYF. The CDR3 nucleotides read TGTGCCACCCGAGCCACCTGGGAGACCCAGTACTTC.

The chain has TRBV11-2 and TRBJ2-5, with TRBD2 matching over 7 bases. The CDR3 consists of 15 residues. Germline CDR1 and CDR2: SGHAT and FQNNGV. Losses at the gene ends were 1 base for V and 5 bases for J; bases not matched to a gene: 7. CDR3 amino acids: CASSLGGSIEETQYF. The CDR3 region has the DNA TGTGCCAGCAGCTTAGGCGGGAGTATTGAGGAGACCCAGTACTTC.

The gene calls are TRBV28 and TRBJ2-1; D ambiguous. Trimming took off 2 bases at V and 8 bases at J, with 10 bases between the two ends. CDR1 is MDHEN, CDR2 SYDVKM, per germline. This CDR3 has 13 residues. The CDR3 DNA reads as TGTGCCAGCAGTTTAGGTGCTGGGGATGAGCAGTTCTTC. It specifies CASSLGAGDEQFF.

This clone counts as medium-sized. This rearrangement joins TRBV6-1 to TRBJ1-2, with D unclear. The ends were cut back, 8 bases at V and 8 bases at J, with 12 bases in the middle. CDR3 length: 11 residues. Germline V gives CDR1 MNHNS, CDR2 SASEGT. CDR3 bases: TGTGCCAGCGGTTTGGGTCGAGGCTACACCTTC. Translation: CASGLGRGYTF.

CDR3 in DNA: TGTGCCAGCACGGCGGCAGGGCCTAGCACAGATACGCAGTATTTT. Translating gives CASTAAGPSTDTQYF. The chain links TRBV6-1 to TRBJ2-3; D is perhaps TRBD1 (5 bases). V was shortened by 7 bases and J by 0 bases, with 14 bases between the two germline ends. The CDR3 contains 15 residues. In germline, CDR1 is MNHNS, CDR2 SASEGT.

The chain uses TRBV6-5 and TRBJ1-2, with 7 bases aligning to TRBD1. The CDR3 covers 15 residues. Germline V gene lookup returns CDR1 MNHEY and CDR2 SVGAGI. The J segment lost 7 bases and the V segment lost 0 bases, leaving 8 bases of the junction unmatched. CDR3 in DNA: TGTGCCAGCAGTTACTCGGGCAGGGGGAAAGGTGGCTACACCTTC. It translates to CASSYSGRGKGGYTF.

The chain couples TRBV19 to TRBJ2-1, with D tentatively TRBD2 (5 bases). Trimming removed 3 bases at V and 3 bases at J, with 12 bases between. The CDR3 sequence is 15 residues long. Germline-derived CDR1 and CDR2 are LNHDA and SQIVND (reference sequence). CDR3 amino acids: CASSIREGYYNEQFF. The CDR3 DNA reads as TGTGCCAGTAGTATTCGGGAAGGGTACTACAATGAGCAGTTCTTC.

The chain joins TRBV7-9 to TRBJ1-1; D is uncertain. Germline values: CDR1 SEHNR, CDR2 FQNEAQ (reference sequence). With 4 bases removed from V and 0 bases from J, the gap between germline ends came to 9 bases. The CDR3 is 14 amino acids. The CDR3 DNA follows: TGTGCCAGCAGCTCCAATACGGTGAACACTGAAGCTTTCTTT. It codes for CASSSNTVNTEAFF.

The chain links TRBV4-3 to TRBJ1-5; D gene unclear. The V gene's germline CDR1 is LGHNA and CDR2 YSLEER. The CDR3 loop spans 15 amino acids. Trimming shortened V by 0 bases and J by 2 bases, and 8 bases separated the two germline ends. The DNA of the CDR3 is TGCGCCAGCAGCCAAGATGGTCTTGGCAATCAGCCCCAGCATTTT. Its protein product is CASSQDGLGNQPQHF.

The CDR3 nucleotides read TGTGCCAGCAGTGAAGCGCAAGGGTTTTATGGCTACACCTTC. Protein sequence: CASSEAQGFYGYTF. V gene TRBV6-1 combines with J gene TRBJ1-2; D not resolved. The V gene lost 0 bases and the J gene lost 5 bases, with 10 bases spanning the gap. The CDR3 has 14 amino acids. Germline CDR1 MNHNS, CDR2 SASEGT.

The CDR3 region has the DNA TGTGCCAGCAGTTTTTGGGCTAGCGGGAGTTTCGGCACAGATACGCAGTATTTT. It is translated as CASSFWASGSFGTDTQYF. The rearrangement joins TRBV28 to TRBJ2-3; TRBD2 agrees at 10 bases. The junction had 10 bases not matched to a gene; V was cut back by 3 bases and J by 1 base. The length of the CDR3 is 18 residues. The germline CDR1 and CDR2 sequences are MDHEN and SYDVKM.

The chain couples TRBV9 to TRBJ1-3; D unresolved. There are 14 residues in the CDR3. V gave up 6 bases and J gave up 4 bases, with 14 bases separating them. Germline loops: CDR1 SGDLS, CDR2 YYNGEE. The CDR3 region is CASNHADAGNTIYF. In nucleotides, the CDR3 is TGTGCCAGCAACCACGCTGACGCCGGAAACACCATATATTTT.

V is TRBV19 and J is TRBJ2-7; a possible D gene is TRBD1 (6 bases). V gave up 5 bases and J gave up 4 bases, with 12 bases separating them. CDR1 is LNHDA and CDR2 is SQIVND in the germline V gene (reference sequence). This CDR3 spans 13 amino acids. The CDR3 DNA is TGTGCCAGTAGTTCCCTACAGGGTTACGAGCAGTACTTC. Its translation: CASSSLQGYEQYF. Looking up the rest from reference TRBV19 and TRBJ2-7 gives the full variable domain: DGGITQSPKYLFRKEGQNVTLSCEQNLNHDAMYWYRQDPGQGLRLIYYSQIVNDFQKGDIAEGYSVSREKKESFPLTVTSAQKNPTAFYLCASSSLQGYEQYFGPGTRLTVT.

This rearrangement joins TRBV2 to TRBJ2-6; possibly TRBD2 for D (7 bases). Germline V CDR1 and CDR2: SNHLY, FYNNEI. The CDR3 sequence is 16 residues long. Trimming removed 6 bases at V and 2 bases at J, with 14 bases between. CDR3 nucleotide sequence: TGTGCCAGCAGCCAAAGGGGGGGGCCTGGGGCCAACGTCCTGACTTTC. Translating gives CASSQRGGPGANVLTF.